What follows is one T cell receptor (beta chain) and its context. This clone was counted once. Its specific antigen is unknown. The input lacks base qualities; no much larger clone sits a single base away. The sample is drawn from a study of blood T cell repertoires in COVID-19 (dated by TCRdb to 2018 to 2020). At the level of the whole study: Samples from collaborators originated in the United States, Italy and Spain and spanned both the acute and convalescent phases of COVID-19. Samples were obtained from the ongoing ImmuneRACE study (first 160 participants) and from 1,200 or so subjects provided by 6 global collaborators. The material from the prospective study consisted of cDNA or gDNA derived from T cells, B-cell-depleted T cells, or PBMCs. The dataset comprised deeply sampled blood TCRbeta repertoires from subjects exposed to, actively infected with, or recovered from COVID-19. The sample metadata nearly always contained a de-identified subject ID, COVID-19 status, age in years and sex. HLA class I and class II types, where available, came from metadata supplied by the sample provider rather than from assay-based typing. A freely available public database, intended as a resource for researchers studying the immune response to SARS-CoV-2, is where the repertoires were released. Overall study results and their limits: How much clinical and demographic metadata was included differed by source and by participant, and the metadata was provided uncurated.

The germline V gene provides CDR1 SGHDT and CDR2 YYEEEE. Here V drops 3 bases and J drops 7 bases, and the junction holds 6 bases not matched to any gene. Measured from the cysteine to the phenylalanine, the CDR3 is 14 residues long. Left in the record is the CDR3 DNA by itself, 42 bases read in frame from the first base. Participants in the prospective study were enrolled through a virtual design, were aged roughly 18 to 100 years, and lived in 24 United States geographic areas. In the prospective study, cohorts were assigned on the basis of participant-reported clinical history obtained from a screening survey and a study questionnaire. Each participant in the prospective study had whole blood, serum and a nasopharyngeal or oropharyngeal swab collected by mobile phlebotomists. Participants in the prospective study had the option to provide additional blood draws and questionnaires over a 2-month period. Blood samples from the prospective study were shipped frozen or at room temperature prior to DNA extraction.

The immunoSEQ Assay, a bias-controlled multiplex PCR, was used to amplify TCRbeta CDR3 regions from genomic DNA. The study's own analysis went as follows. The number of nucleated cells in each sample was estimated from the amplification of reference gene primers within the assay. To quantify the absolute abundance of each unique TCRbeta CDR3 rearrangement, sequence reads were collapsed and filtered. For each sample, productive Simpson clonality was calculated as the square root of Simpson's diversity index across productive rearrangements. TCRdb took over this immuneACCESS table, retaining in-frame rearrangements with V and J assigned. Such tables are incomplete; in checked studies, under half of the missing clones stem from an unresolved V gene, and the remainder is unexplained. Clonal size and the V and J genes are those of that table, whereas D and trimming came from the DNA. This sample gives about 270,000 clones in total; 65% to 90% of them show up just once. The top ten constitute approximately 8.6% of the sample.

The sample consisted of PBMCs or T cells enriched from blood (not recorded which). The chain is assembled from TRBV5-6 and TRBJ2-7, and TRBD1 matches 11 of the central bases. This TCR was recovered from a woman aged 45-65 years with acute COVID-19. The CDR3 loop reads CASSSGQGAGEQYF. The base sequence is TGTGCCAGCAGCTCCGGACAGGGGGCAGGGGAGCAGTACTTC.